The sequence of this T cell receptor beta chain was determined in a study of tumor and adjacent non-tumor tissue in lung cancer. No cell sorting was done before RNA was extracted from the tissue. More than 3 cm separated this lung sample from the edge of the tumor. Between August and November 2014, newly diagnosed, chemotherapy-naive lung cancer patients underwent thoracic surgery in China. V lost 5 bases, J lost 1 base, and 8 bases lay in between. Germline V lookup: CDR1 MRHNA, CDR2 SNTAGT. This CDR3 has 14 amino acids. Three rounds of nested PCR, following a modified ARM-PCR protocol, produced the TCRbeta library. TCRdb called the multiplex PCR reads again in MiXCR, with one record for every CDR3 protein. The sample holds about 110,000 distinct CDR3 sequences; under 65% are singletons and the top ten take about 20%.

The source is a man aged 55 to 69 with non-small cell lung cancer. Input material: distant non-tumor lung tissue. The chain employs TRBV6-4 and TRBJ2-2; the D is unclear. CDR3 nucleotides: TGTGCCAGCAGTAAGGTGCTGAACACCGGGGAGCTGTTTTTT. This translates into CASSKVLNTGELFF.